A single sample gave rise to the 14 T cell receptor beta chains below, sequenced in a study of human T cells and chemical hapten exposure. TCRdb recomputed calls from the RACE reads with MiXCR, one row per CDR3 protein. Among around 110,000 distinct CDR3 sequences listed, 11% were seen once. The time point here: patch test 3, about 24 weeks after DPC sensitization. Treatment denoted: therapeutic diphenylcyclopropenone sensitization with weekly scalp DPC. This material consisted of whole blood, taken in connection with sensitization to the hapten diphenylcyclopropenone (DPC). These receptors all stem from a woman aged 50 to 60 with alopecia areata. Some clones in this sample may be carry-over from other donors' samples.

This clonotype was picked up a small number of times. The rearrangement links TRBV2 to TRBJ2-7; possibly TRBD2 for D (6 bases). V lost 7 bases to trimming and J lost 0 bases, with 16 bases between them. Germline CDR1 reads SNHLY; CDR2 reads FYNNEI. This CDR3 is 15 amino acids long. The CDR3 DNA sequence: TGTGCCAGCAATCTCGGGACTCTTTCCTCCTACGAGCAGTACTTC. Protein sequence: CASNLGTLSSYEQYF.

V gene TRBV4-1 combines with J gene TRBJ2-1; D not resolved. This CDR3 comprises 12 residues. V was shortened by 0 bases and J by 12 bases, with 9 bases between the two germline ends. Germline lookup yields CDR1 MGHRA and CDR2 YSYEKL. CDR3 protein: CASSQEIGPQFF. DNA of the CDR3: TGCGCCAGCAGCCAAGAGATAGGGCCGCAGTTCTTC.

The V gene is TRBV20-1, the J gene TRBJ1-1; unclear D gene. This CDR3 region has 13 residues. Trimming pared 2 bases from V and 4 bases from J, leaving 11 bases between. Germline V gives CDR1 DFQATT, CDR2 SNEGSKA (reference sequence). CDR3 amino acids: CSARYSIRTEAFF. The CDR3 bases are TGCAGTGCTAGATACTCTATCCGCACTGAAGCTTTCTTT.

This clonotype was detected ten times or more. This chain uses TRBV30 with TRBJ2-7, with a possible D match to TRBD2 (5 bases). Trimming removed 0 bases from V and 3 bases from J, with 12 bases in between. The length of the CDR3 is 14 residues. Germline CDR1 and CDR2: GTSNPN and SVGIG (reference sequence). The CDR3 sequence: CAWSVGSGIYEQYF. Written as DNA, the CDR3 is TGTGCCTGGAGTGTTGGATCGGGGATCTACGAGCAGTACTTC.

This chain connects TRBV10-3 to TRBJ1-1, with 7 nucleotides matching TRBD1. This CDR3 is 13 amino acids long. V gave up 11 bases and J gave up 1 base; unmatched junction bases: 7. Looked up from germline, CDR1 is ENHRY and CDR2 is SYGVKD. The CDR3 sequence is CAGAGTENTEAFF. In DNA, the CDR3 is TGTGCCGGAGCCGGGACAGAGAACACTGAAGCTTTCTTT.

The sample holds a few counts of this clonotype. CDR3 DNA: TGTGCCAGCAGTTATTGGGGAAGCAATCAGCCCCAGCATTTT. It is translated as CASSYWGSNQPQHF. The rearrangement uses TRBV6-2 or TRBV6-3 and TRBJ1-5; D gene ambiguous. Germline CDR1 MNHEY, CDR2 SVGEGT. The V end was cut by 3 bases, the J end by 1 base, with 7 bases between. This CDR3 comprises 14 residues.

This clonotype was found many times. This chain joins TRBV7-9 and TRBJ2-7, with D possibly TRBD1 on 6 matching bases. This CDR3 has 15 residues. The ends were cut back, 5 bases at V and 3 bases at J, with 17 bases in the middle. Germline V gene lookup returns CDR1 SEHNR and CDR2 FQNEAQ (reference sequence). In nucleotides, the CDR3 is TGTGCCAGCAGCAAATTGGGGGCCCGGGGCTACGAGCAGTACTTC. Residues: CASSKLGARGYEQYF.

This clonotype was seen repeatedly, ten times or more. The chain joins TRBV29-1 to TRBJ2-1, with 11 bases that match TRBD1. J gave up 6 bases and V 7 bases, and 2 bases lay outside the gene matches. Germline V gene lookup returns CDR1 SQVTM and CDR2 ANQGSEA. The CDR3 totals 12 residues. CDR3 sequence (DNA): TGCAGCGGGGACAGGGGGGCCAATGAGCAGTTCTTC. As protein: CSGDRGANEQFF.

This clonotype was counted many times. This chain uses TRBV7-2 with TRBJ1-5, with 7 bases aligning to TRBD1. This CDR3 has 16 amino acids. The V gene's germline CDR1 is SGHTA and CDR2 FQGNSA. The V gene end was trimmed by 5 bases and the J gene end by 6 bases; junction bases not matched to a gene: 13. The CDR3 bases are TGTGCCAGCAGCCCTCCCTGGACAGGTAACGGTCAGCCCCAGCATTTT. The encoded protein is CASSPPWTGNGQPQHF.

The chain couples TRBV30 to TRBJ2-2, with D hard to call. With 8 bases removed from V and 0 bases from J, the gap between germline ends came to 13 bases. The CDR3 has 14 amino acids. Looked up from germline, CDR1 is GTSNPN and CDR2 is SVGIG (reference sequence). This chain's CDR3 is CAERAVANTGELFF. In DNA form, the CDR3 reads TGTGCCGAACGGGCGGTTGCGAACACCGGGGAGCTGTTTTTT.

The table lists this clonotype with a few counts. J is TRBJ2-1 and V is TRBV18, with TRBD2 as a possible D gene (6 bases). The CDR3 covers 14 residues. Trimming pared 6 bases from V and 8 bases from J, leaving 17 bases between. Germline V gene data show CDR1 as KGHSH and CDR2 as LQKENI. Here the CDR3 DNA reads TGTGCCAGCTCCCCCCGGGGGAGGTTAGATGAGCAGTTCTTC. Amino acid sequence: CASSPRGRLDEQFF.

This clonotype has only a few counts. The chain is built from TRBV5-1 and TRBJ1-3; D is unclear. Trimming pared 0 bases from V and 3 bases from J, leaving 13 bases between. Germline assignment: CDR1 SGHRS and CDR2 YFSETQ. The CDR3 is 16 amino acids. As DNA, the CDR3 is TGCGCCAGCAGCTTGGCCGGCCTTTCCCTTGGAAACACCATATATTTT. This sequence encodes CASSLAGLSLGNTIYF.

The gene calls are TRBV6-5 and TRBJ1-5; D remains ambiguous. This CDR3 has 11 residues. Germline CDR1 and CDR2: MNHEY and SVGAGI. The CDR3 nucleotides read TGTGCTGGACGGGTTAATCAGCCCCAGCATTTT. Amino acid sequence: CAGRVNQPQHF.

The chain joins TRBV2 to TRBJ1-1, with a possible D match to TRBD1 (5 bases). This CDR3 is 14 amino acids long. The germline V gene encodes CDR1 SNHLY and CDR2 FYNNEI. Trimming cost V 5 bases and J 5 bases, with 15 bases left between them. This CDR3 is CASSQTESRTEAFF. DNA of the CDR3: TGTGCCAGCAGTCAGACAGAGTCGAGAACTGAAGCTTTCTTT.